This TCR beta chain was sequenced for a study of PD-1 blockade in mismatch repair-deficient tumors. Study-level information: All were previously treated, progressing patients with about 11 mismatch repair-deficient cancer types. General observations from the study: Tumor-resident clones, often absent from pretreatment blood, expanded after pembrolizumab and then contracted.

This CDR3 spans 13 amino acids. Deletions cut 7 bases from V and 4 bases from J, with 13 bases between. The germline gives CDR1 SNHLY, CDR2 FYNNEI. A note on this clone: Antigen: not known.

Sequencing used immunoSEQ multiplex PCR; TCRdb keeps in-frame clones, though not all of them. The top ten clones hold about 6% of a sample with just under 80,000 clones, approximately 80% of them seen once. This chain connects TRBV2 to TRBJ1-1; D not certain. The source is an adult with mismatch repair-deficient cancer. The input for sequencing was peripheral blood, taken 44 weeks after starting pembrolizumab. In DNA form, the CDR3 reads TGTGCCAGCAATGGAGGGTTGAGCACTGAAGCTTTCTTT. This sequence encodes CASNGGLSTEAFF.